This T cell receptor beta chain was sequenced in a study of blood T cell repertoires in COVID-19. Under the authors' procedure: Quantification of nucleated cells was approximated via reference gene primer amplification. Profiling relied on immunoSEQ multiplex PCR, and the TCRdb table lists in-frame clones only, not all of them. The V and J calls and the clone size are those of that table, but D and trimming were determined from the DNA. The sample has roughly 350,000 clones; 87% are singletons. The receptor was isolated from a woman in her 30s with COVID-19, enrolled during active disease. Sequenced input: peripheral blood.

The CDR3 nucleotides are TGTGCCAGCAGCCTCGGGACTAGGGGAGATACGCAGTATTTT. Translating it yields CASSLGTRGDTQYF. The chain recombines TRBV28 with TRBJ2-3; 8 positions agree with TRBD2. The J segment lost 5 bases and the V segment lost 6 bases, leaving 7 bases of the junction unmatched. This CDR3 comprises 14 residues. Germline V gene lookup returns CDR1 MDHEN and CDR2 SYDVKM.